The 31 T cell receptor beta chains listed next were all sequenced from one sample in a study of early T cells in non-severe SARS-CoV-2 infection. TCRdb itself ran the 5' RACE reads through MiXCR, one entry per CDR3 protein. The sample shows some 22,000 distinct CDR3 sequences, approximately 5% of them seen only once. Material for sequencing was whole blood. The source is an adult who was a healthcare worker with PCR-confirmed SARS-CoV-2 infection or an uninfected control (not recorded which).

This clonotype was seen at least ten times. The rearrangement uses TRBV19 and TRBJ2-7, with unresolved D. V lost 3 bases to trimming and J lost 2 bases, with 8 bases between them. Germline V gives CDR1 LNHDA, CDR2 SQIVND (reference sequence). CDR3 length equals 13 residues. As DNA, the CDR3 is TGTGCCAGTAGTATGAGCCAGACCTACGAGCAGTACTTC. Amino acid sequence: CASSMSQTYEQYF.

This clonotype came up many times. This sequence joins TRBV30 and TRBJ2-1; TRBD2 might be the D (6 bases). CDR1 and CDR2 (germline): GTSNPN, SVGIG (reference sequence). CDR3 length equals 13 residues. Trimming took 8 bases from V and 1 from J, leaving 12 bases between them. As DNA, the CDR3 is TGTGCCGGGGTGGGGGGTTCCTACAATGAGCAGTTCTTC. This sequence encodes CAGVGGSYNEQFF.

This clonotype was counted many times. The chain couples TRBV18 to TRBJ2-7; TRBD1 matches 7 bases. This CDR3 comprises 15 residues. V gave up 5 bases and J gave up 6 bases; unmatched junction bases: 13. Looked up from germline, CDR1 is KGHSH and CDR2 is LQKENI. CDR3 DNA: TGTGCCAGCTCATTGGGACAGCTACGACCTTCCGAGCAGTACTTC. Translated, it gives CASSLGQLRPSEQYF.

This clonotype was counted many times. The CDR3 bases are TGCAGTGCTCTTATCCGACCCAAGGGGGTCTACGAGCAGTACTTC. Residues: CSALIRPKGVYEQYF. The chain employs TRBV20-1 and TRBJ2-7, with D possibly matching TRBD1 (6 bases). Deletions cut 5 bases from V and 3 bases from J, with 20 bases between. This CDR3 contains 15 residues. Germline CDR1 reads DFQATT; CDR2 reads SNEGSKA (reference sequence).

This clonotype was observed at least ten times. The chain carries TRBV6-4 and TRBJ1-1; D is perhaps TRBD1 (5 bases). Germline V lookup: CDR1 MRHNA, CDR2 SNTAGT. CDR3 length: 14 amino acids. V dropped 5 bases and J dropped 2 bases, with 12 bases sitting between them. This CDR3 reads CASSPDRFNTEAFF. The CDR3 DNA reads TGTGCCAGCAGTCCCGACAGATTTAACACTGAAGCTTTCTTT.

This clonotype was seen a handful of times. This chain connects TRBV27 to TRBJ2-7; 8 bases are a match to TRBD1. Germline assignment: CDR1 MNHEY and CDR2 SMNVEV (reference sequence). The CDR3 loop spans 14 amino acids. Trimming at V came to 5 bases and at J to 5 bases, leaving 8 bases not matched to a gene. Here the CDR3 DNA reads TGTGCCAGCAGTGCGACAGGGGTTATCGACGAGCAGTACTTC. As protein: CASSATGVIDEQYF.

This clonotype counts as medium-sized. The V gene is TRBV5-1, the J gene TRBJ2-7; 8 positions agree with TRBD1. CDR3 size: 13 residues. Germline lookup yields CDR1 SGHRS and CDR2 YFSETQ. The V and J ends lost 4 bases and 3 bases, in that order; junction bases with no gene match: 3. The CDR3 is CASSTTGGYEQYF. The DNA of the CDR3 is TGCGCCAGCAGCACCACAGGGGGCTACGAGCAGTACTTC.

This clonotype was picked up one time. A read error is possible here, since a much larger clone lies one base away. The chain employs TRBV10-3 and TRBJ2-5, with TRBD1 matching over 8 bases. The germline gives CDR1 ENHRY, CDR2 SYGVKD. This CDR3 has 15 residues. The CDR3 protein is CAISEQQGVEETRYF. The CDR3 DNA is TGTGCCATCAGTGAGCAACAGGGGGTTGAAGAGACCCGGTACTTC.

The V and J genes are TRBV5-1 and TRBJ2-7, with 8 bases that match TRBD1. Unmatched junction bases numbered 6, after V lost 2 bases and J lost 5 bases. The CDR3 is 14 amino acids. Per germline, CDR1 SGHRS and CDR2 YFSETQ. CDR3 nucleotides: TGCGCCAGCAGCTTACAGGGGGACATTGACGAGCAGTACTTC. The encoded protein is CASSLQGDIDEQYF.

The chain joins TRBV28 to TRBJ1-1; D is unresolved. The CDR3 has 14 residues. Germline V gives CDR1 MDHEN, CDR2 SYDVKM. The ends were cut back, 4 bases at V and 4 bases at J, with 13 bases in the middle. CDR3 coding DNA: TGTGCCAGCAGTTCACCCAGGAAGGGCACTGAAGCTTTCTTT. It encodes CASSSPRKGTEAFF.

The V and J genes are TRBV11-2 and TRBJ1-6; D not certain. Germline values: CDR1 SGHAT, CDR2 FQNNGV. The CDR3 covers 12 residues. The V and J ends lost 5 bases and 11 bases respectively, with 10 bases between them. CDR3 loop: CASSPWGTPLHF. The CDR3 DNA sequence: TGTGCCAGCAGCCCGTGGGGAACACCCCTCCACTTT.

Comments on this clonotype: It may be a read error: a sequence one base away is much more abundant. The rearrangement links TRBV19 to TRBJ2-3; D uncertain. CDR1 is LNHDA, CDR2 SQIVND, per germline (reference sequence). The CDR3 totals 12 residues. The CDR3, as DNA: TGTACCAGTAGCCAACTATCAGATACGCAGTATTTT. It is translated as CTSSQLSDTQYF.

In its sample, this clonotype is medium-sized (0.01 to 0.1%). The J gene is TRBJ2-5, the V gene TRBV20-1; 11 bases are shared with TRBD1. V trimming: 5 bases; J trimming: 2 bases; junction bases outside the gene matches: 7. The germline CDR1 and CDR2 sequences are DFQATT and SNEGSKA (reference sequence). This CDR3 contains 15 residues. The CDR3 is CSAVDRDRGQETQYF. CDR3 coding DNA: TGCAGTGCTGTCGACCGGGACAGGGGGCAAGAGACCCAGTACTTC.

This clonotype has more than one count but fewer than ten. This chain connects TRBV20-1 to TRBJ1-4; D might be TRBD1 (6 bases). V shed 0 bases and J shed 5 bases, with 10 bases lying between them. The CDR3 runs to 14 residues. The germline V gene has CDR1 DFQATT and CDR2 SNEGSKA (reference sequence). The CDR3 DNA reads TGCAGTGCTAGAGAGGACAGCCTAAATGAAAAACTGTTTTTT. Translated, it gives CSAREDSLNEKLFF.

This clonotype was counted many times. The chain joins TRBV6-2 or TRBV6-3 to TRBJ2-3; D is uncertain. The CDR3 contains 15 residues. Germline values: CDR1 MNHEY, CDR2 SVGEGT. V was shortened by 0 bases and J by 6 bases, with 13 bases between the two germline ends. For the CDR3, the DNA is TGTGCCAGCAGTTACTCGACCGTAGCTCCCGATACGCAGTATTTT. It encodes CASSYSTVAPDTQYF.

This clonotype was recorded at least ten times. V gene TRBV2 combines with J gene TRBJ2-5; D unclear. This CDR3 spans 12 amino acids. Trimming removed 7 bases at V and 5 bases at J, with 11 bases between. Germline CDR1 is SNHLY and CDR2 is FYNNEI. The DNA for the CDR3 is TGTGCCAGCACCTACCCTCCCGAGACCCAGTACTTC. It encodes CASTYPPETQYF.

This clonotype was observed a handful of times. V usage is TRBV24-1 and J usage is TRBJ1-2; no reliable D call. Germline V CDR1 and CDR2: KGHDR, SFDVKD. V was cut by 9 bases and J by 3 bases, with 7 bases left in between. This CDR3 comprises 11 residues. The CDR3 sequence: CATQADYGYTF. The CDR3 DNA follows: TGTGCCACCCAAGCAGACTATGGCTACACCTTC.

This clonotype has ten or more counts. The V call is TRBV12-3 or TRBV12-4, the J call TRBJ1-6; D is unresolved. The CDR3 is 15 amino acids. The V and J ends lost 6 bases and 0 bases respectively, with 9 bases between them. CDR3 amino acids: CASRKLSSYNSPLHF. The CDR3 nucleotides read TGTGCCAGCAGAAAGCTAAGCTCCTATAATTCACCCCTCCACTTT.

Written as DNA, the CDR3 is TGTGCCAGCAGTGACAGGGCGGGCTATGGCTACACCTTC. Protein: CASSDRAGYGYTF. The chain couples TRBV6-4 to TRBJ1-2; D not certain. Trimming took off 2 bases at V and 4 bases at J, with 8 bases between the two ends. This CDR3 is built from 13 residues. The V gene's germline CDR1 is MRHNA and CDR2 SNTAGT.

Ten or more counts support this clonotype. This chain uses TRBV6-4 with TRBJ1-1; D not certain. The germline V and J ends were trimmed by 4 bases and 1 base, with 13 bases remaining between them. Per the germline V gene, CDR1 is MRHNA and CDR2 is SNTAGT. This CDR3 is 15 amino acids long. The CDR3 sequence: CASSVHTDSNTEAFF. In nucleotides, the CDR3 is TGTGCCAGCAGTGTACATACGGACTCGAACACTGAAGCTTTCTTT.

The sample holds many counts of this clonotype. V usage is TRBV28 and J usage is TRBJ1-4; D remains ambiguous. The CDR3 totals 15 residues. In germline, CDR1 is MDHEN, CDR2 SYDVKM. V lost 8 bases and J lost 0, with 13 bases in between. The CDR3 region is CASVVSSPTNEKLFF. CDR3 DNA: TGTGCCAGCGTAGTGTCGAGTCCAACTAATGAAAAACTGTTTTTT.

The sample holds many counts of this clonotype. The V and J genes are TRBV4-1 and TRBJ1-5, with D possibly TRBD1 on 6 matching bases. The V end was cut by 0 bases, the J end by 0 bases, with 15 bases between. The CDR3 loop spans 18 amino acids. Germline CDR1 and CDR2: MGHRA and YSYEKL. This chain's CDR3 is CASSQERQGIHSNQPQHF. In nucleotides, the CDR3 is TGCGCCAGCAGCCAAGAGCGGCAGGGGATACATAGCAATCAGCCCCAGCATTTT.

This clonotype has a count of ten or more. V gene TRBV19 combines with J gene TRBJ1-2, with a weak D call TRBD1 (5 bases). V lost 5 bases and J 4 bases, leaving 17 bases between the germline ends. Looked up from germline, CDR1 is LNHDA and CDR2 is SQIVND (reference sequence). The CDR3 totals 15 residues. CDR3 DNA: TGTGCCAGTAGTTCCGGTGGGGCAGTTGGCTATGGCTACACCTTC. It codes for CASSSGGAVGYGYTF.

The V gene is TRBV20-1, the J gene TRBJ2-1; 7 bases align to TRBD1. Trimming cost V 3 bases and J 3 bases; bases outside gene matches: 8. This CDR3 comprises 15 residues. Germline V gives CDR1 DFQATT, CDR2 SNEGSKA (reference sequence). The CDR3 here is CSASRDRLIYNEQFF. The CDR3 DNA is TGCAGTGCTAGCAGGGACAGACTAATCTACAATGAGCAGTTCTTC.

This clonotype is medium-sized in the sample. CDR3 amino acids: CASSPRSSNTEAFF. CDR3 nucleotides: TGTGCCAGCTCACCACGGTCTTCGAACACTGAAGCTTTCTTT. The V gene is TRBV18, the J gene TRBJ1-1; D gene unclear. Germline CDR1 and CDR2: KGHSH and LQKENI. The CDR3 is made up of 14 amino acids. Trimming shortened V by 1 base and J by 1 base, and 7 bases separated the two germline ends. The full variable domain, with the rest looked up from reference TRBV18 and TRBJ1-1, is NAGVMQNPRHLVRRRGQEARLRCSPMKGHSHVYWYRQLPEEGLKFMVYLQKENIIDESGMPKERFSAEFPKEGPSILRIQQVVRGDSAAYFCASSPRSSNTEAFFGQGTRLTVV.

A few counts support this clonotype. The gene calls are TRBV29-1 and TRBJ1-1, with 7 bases that match TRBD1. Per germline, CDR1 SQVTM and CDR2 ANQGSEA. V gave up 0 bases and J gave up 0 bases; unmatched junction bases: 1. The CDR3 runs 14 residues. The CDR3 region has the DNA TGCAGCGTTGAAGAGACAGGGATGAACACTGAAGCTTTCTTT. Encoded protein: CSVEETGMNTEAFF.

This clonotype has ten or more counts. This chain connects TRBV3-1 to TRBJ1-2, with TRBD1 matching 7 bases. Germline CDR1 is LGHDT and CDR2 is YNNKEL (reference sequence). The CDR3 runs 16 residues. V shed 5 bases and J 8 bases; nucleotides not matched to a gene: 17. As DNA, the CDR3 is TGTGCCAGCAGCACGCCCTTTCGACAGGGATCGGGGGGCTACACCTTC. Protein sequence: CASSTPFRQGSGGYTF.

The table lists this clonotype with many counts. The chain is built from TRBV11-2 and TRBJ2-1, with 7 bases aligning to TRBD2. CDR3 length: 14 residues. With V trimmed by 2 bases and J by 9 bases, 7 bases remained unmatched. The V gene's germline CDR1 is SGHAT and CDR2 FQNNGV. CDR3 sequence: CASSLRAAGIEQFF. DNA for the CDR3: TGTGCCAGCAGCTTAAGGGCAGCGGGGATTGAGCAGTTCTTC.

This clonotype was counted only a few times. The chain uses TRBV6-2 or TRBV6-3 and TRBJ1-1; D uncertain. With 2 bases removed from V and 1 base from J, the gap between germline ends came to 5 bases. CDR3 length equals 13 residues. Germline lookup yields CDR1 MNHEY and CDR2 SVGEGT. CDR3 amino acids: CASSYLWNTEAFF. CDR3 nucleotide sequence: TGTGCCAGCAGTTACCTATGGAACACTGAAGCTTTCTTT.

This clonotype was counted ten times or more. The chain has TRBV28 and TRBJ1-6, with D perhaps matching TRBD1 (5 bases). Germline CDR1 reads MDHEN; CDR2 reads SYDVKM. This CDR3 has 12 residues. With 8 bases removed from V and 10 bases from J, the gap between germline ends came to 12 bases. The CDR3 protein is CASGAPPSPLHF. Here the CDR3 DNA reads TGTGCCAGCGGGGCGCCTCCCTCACCCCTCCACTTT.

This clonotype was observed many times. The rearrangement links TRBV15 to TRBJ1-1; D might be TRBD1 (5 bases). Germline V gene data show CDR1 as LNHNV and CDR2 as YYDKDF (reference sequence). Trimming took off 0 bases at V and 5 bases at J, with 13 bases between the two ends. CDR3 size: 15 residues. Written as DNA, the CDR3 is TGTGCCACCAGCAGAGACCGGGACGGCTCAACTGAAGCTTTCTTT. Protein sequence: CATSRDRDGSTEAFF.